The 8 T cell receptor beta chains in this list originate from one sample, sequenced in a study of cytomegalovirus exposure and HLA in healthy donors. PCR was performed using 60 Vbeta and 13 Jbeta primers. Profiled with immunoSEQ multiplex PCR; TCRdb holds only in-frame clones, not every one. The table has about 93,000 clones, about 80% seen once; the top ten hold approximately 0.56%. Sequencing was done on a sample of PBMCs. The receptors originated from a man aged 25 to 40 in good health and CMV-seronegative.

J is TRBJ2-7 and V is TRBV29-1; D gene unclear. The CDR3 loop spans 12 amino acids. The V gene's germline CDR1 is SQVTM and CDR2 ANQGSEA. V lost 4 bases, J lost 0 bases, and 7 bases lay in between. The CDR3 sequence is CSVGAGSYEQYF. The CDR3 DNA is TGCAGCGTTGGGGCCGGCTCCTACGAGCAGTACTTC.

V gene TRBV18 combines with J gene TRBJ1-2; D possibly corresponds to TRBD1 (6 bases). Germline V gene lookup returns CDR1 KGHSH and CDR2 LQKENI. The CDR3 extends over 15 amino acids. The ends were cut back, 6 bases at V and 4 bases at J, with 18 bases in the middle. Here the CDR3 reads CASSPNREVVYGYTF. Written as DNA, the CDR3 is TGTGCCAGCTCCCCCAACAGGGAAGTCGTCTATGGCTACACCTTC.

This chain connects TRBV11-3 to TRBJ2-2, with D tentatively TRBD2 (5 bases). The V end was cut by 4 bases, the J end by 3 bases, with 9 bases between. The CDR3 is made up of 14 amino acids. Germline lookup yields CDR1 SGHNT and CDR2 YENEEA. CDR3 in amino acids: CASSSLGDTGELFF. The CDR3 DNA is TGTGCCAGCAGCTCTCTCGGGGACACCGGGGAGCTGTTTTTT.

The chain is built from TRBV9 and TRBJ1-4; D is possibly TRBD1 (5 bases). The germline CDR1 and CDR2 sequences are SGDLS and YYNGEE. Trimming took 6 bases from V and 7 from J, leaving 19 bases between them. The CDR3 totals 15 residues. The CDR3, as DNA: TGTGCCAGCACCCAAAGCCCGGGTAGGGGTGAAAAACTGTTTTTT. It translates to CASTQSPGRGEKLFF.

About this clone itself: The germline gene is not matched at one end of the junction; a read error may be the cause. At the DNA level, this CDR3 is encoded by other sequences in the same sample as well. The rearrangement links TRBV9 to TRBJ1-5; D remains ambiguous. The CDR3 length is 16 residues. CDR1 SGDLS and CDR2 YYNGEE come from the germline V gene. CDR3 coding DNA: TGTGCCAGCAGCGTAGGTCCACAGCATCACAATCAACCCCAGCATTTT. Translating it yields CASSVGPQHHNQPQHF.

This rearrangement joins TRBV7-2 to TRBJ1-5; D may be TRBD1 (5 bases). Trimming stripped 4 bases from V and 7 bases from J, with 11 bases between. There are 13 residues in the CDR3. Germline CDR1 and CDR2: SGHTA and FQGNSA. CDR3: CASSSGGGQPQHF. The CDR3 DNA is TGTGCCAGCAGCTCGGGGGGAGGACAGCCCCAGCATTTT.

The V call is TRBV5-8, the J call TRBJ2-7, with 9 positions matching TRBD1. Germline CDR1 reads SGHTS; CDR2 reads YDEGEE. This CDR3 contains 16 residues. The junction had 13 bases not matched to a gene; V was cut back by 4 bases and J by 5 bases. CDR3 nucleotide sequence: TGTGCCAGCAGCAGGCCGGACAGGGGAAGGTACAACGAGCAGTACGTC. Amino acid sequence: CASSRPDRGRYNEQYV.

This clone was recorded once. The CDR3 nucleotides read TGTGCCAGCAGCTTTTTAGGTGGGACAGACCCCAGTGGCTACACCTTC. Translated: CASSFLGGTDPSGYTF. This rearrangement joins TRBV7-2 to TRBJ1-2, with 7 bases matching TRBD1. CDR1 and CDR2 (germline): SGHTA, FQGNSA. This CDR3 region has 16 residues. V was clipped by 3 bases and J by 7 bases; unmatched bases: 14. Drawing the rest from reference TRBV7-2 and TRBJ1-2, the complete variable domain is GAGVSQSPSNKVTEKGKDVELRCDPISGHTALYWYRQSLGQGLEFLIYFQGNSAPDKSGLPSDRFSAERTGGSVSTLTIQRTQQEDSAVYLCASSFLGGTDPSGYTFGSGTRLTVV.